A single sample is the source of the 18 T cell receptor beta chains below, sequenced in a study of blood T cell repertoires in COVID-19. Sequenced by immunoSEQ multiplex PCR; TCRdb stores in-frame clones only, minus some. The data show a few hundred thousand clones, approximately 85% seen once. Sample: PBMCs or T cells enriched from blood (not recorded which). These receptors all come from a man aged 25 to 45 who had recovered from COVID-19.

This clone was recorded once. The chain combines TRBV7-2 with TRBJ1-1; D perhaps matches TRBD1 (5 bases). Germline CDR1 and CDR2: SGHTA and FQGNSA. The CDR3 totals 14 residues. The V end lost 3 bases, the J end lost 0 bases, and 8 bases lay between the germline ends. The CDR3 sequence: CASSFPGMNTEAFF. As DNA, the CDR3 is TGTGCCAGCAGCTTCCCAGGGATGAACACTGAAGCTTTCTTT.

The chain recombines TRBV4-2 with TRBJ2-4; 11 nucleotides align to TRBD2. In germline, CDR1 is LGHNA, CDR2 YNFKEQ. Trimming took 1 base from V and 1 from J; bases not matched to a gene: 6. There are 18 residues in the CDR3. CDR3: CASSQGSSGGKAKNIQYF. CDR3 DNA sequence: TGTGCCAGCAGCCAAGGGTCTAGCGGGGGGAAGGCCAAAAACATTCAGTACTTC.

The J gene is TRBJ2-5, the V gene TRBV6-5; the D gene is possibly TRBD2 (6 bases). V lost 6 bases, J lost 7 bases, and 12 bases lay in between. CDR1 MNHEY and CDR2 SVGAGI come from the germline V gene. The CDR3 runs to 12 residues. DNA of the CDR3: TGTGCCAGCAGGGAGGGTGGGGGGACCCAGTACTTC. It translates to CASREGGGTQYF.

The chain couples TRBV5-1 to TRBJ1-2, with TRBD1 identical over 7 bases. From germline, CDR1 is SGHRS and CDR2 YFSETQ. Unmatched junction bases numbered 4, after V lost 3 bases and J lost 2 bases. This CDR3 has 14 amino acids. CDR3 protein: CASSWDRGNYGYTF. The CDR3 coding sequence is TGCGCCAGCAGCTGGGACAGAGGAAACTATGGCTACACCTTC.

V is TRBV15 and J is TRBJ2-7, with 7 bases matching TRBD1. The junction had 2 bases not matched to a gene; V was cut back by 3 bases and J by 0 bases. Germline V gives CDR1 LNHNV, CDR2 YYDKDF (reference sequence). The CDR3 consists of 14 residues. CDR3: CATSRDRSSYEQYF. The CDR3 DNA is TGTGCCACCAGCAGGGACAGGTCCTCCTACGAGCAGTACTTC.

The chain employs TRBV2 and TRBJ1-1; 7 nucleotides align to TRBD1. This CDR3 is built from 17 residues. The germline V gene encodes CDR1 SNHLY and CDR2 FYNNEI. Germline trimming cut 2 bases from V and 3 bases from J; bases unmatched to any gene: 12. CDR3 nucleotides: TGTGCCAGCAGTGAATATCGATGGATAAGGGGGCACACTGAAGCTTTCTTT. Residues: CASSEYRWIRGHTEAFF.

V and J are TRBV4-1 and TRBJ2-1, with D perhaps matching TRBD2 (6 bases). Germline loops: CDR1 MGHRA, CDR2 YSYEKL. The CDR3 is made up of 14 amino acids. Trimming pared 2 bases from V and 9 bases from J, leaving 14 bases between. The CDR3 region is CASSQIGAGGEQFF. The CDR3 DNA reads TGCGCCAGCAGCCAAATCGGGGCCGGGGGTGAGCAGTTCTTC.

The chain links TRBV5-1 to TRBJ2-3; no reliable D call. Germline-derived CDR1 and CDR2 are SGHRS and YFSETQ. The CDR3 is 13 amino acids. The germline V and J ends were trimmed by 0 bases and 5 bases, with 7 bases remaining between them. The CDR3 sequence is CASSLESGDTQYF. The CDR3 nucleotides read TGCGCCAGCAGCTTGGAGTCGGGAGATACGCAGTATTTT.

This chain uses TRBV5-4 with TRBJ1-2; D unresolved. CDR3 length equals 12 residues. Per the germline V gene, CDR1 is SGHNT and CDR2 is YYREEE (reference sequence). V was pared by 1 base and J by 8 bases, with 9 bases between. Here the CDR3 DNA reads TGTGCCAGCAGCTTGTCTGTGACAGGCTACACCTTC. Translating it yields CASSLSVTGYTF.

The chain combines TRBV10-2 with TRBJ2-7; D call uncertain. Germline-derived CDR1 and CDR2 are WSHSY and SAAADI. This CDR3 is built from 15 residues. Trimming cost V 3 bases and J 1 base, with 13 bases left between them. The CDR3 is CASSEPGDGSYEQYF. CDR3 DNA sequence: TGCGCCAGCAGTGAACCCGGTGACGGGTCCTACGAGCAGTACTTC.

Points on this clone: The same CDR3 arises from other DNA sequences in this sample as well. The chain is built from TRBV5-1 and TRBJ2-3, with TRBD1 identical over 7 bases. Germline loops: CDR1 SGHRS, CDR2 YFSETQ. V lost 1 base and J lost 2; bases outside the gene matches: 4. CDR3 length: 15 residues. CDR3 bases: TGCGCCAGCAGCTTGATGGGACAGAACACAGATACGCAGTATTTT. Translated: CASSLMGQNTDTQYF.

The rearrangement links TRBV5-4 to TRBJ1-3; the match to TRBD1 covers 8 bases. The J segment lost 2 bases and the V segment lost 6 bases, leaving 13 bases of the junction unmatched. The V gene's germline CDR1 is SGHNT and CDR2 YYREEE (reference sequence). This CDR3 is built from 17 residues. The CDR3 DNA is TGTGCCAGCAACCTAACTTCCGGACAGGGAACTGGAAACACCATATATTTT. It yields the protein CASNLTSGQGTGNTIYF. The whole variable domain, remainder taken from reference TRBV5-4 and TRBJ1-3, is ETGVTQSPTHLIKTRGQQVTLRCSSQSGHNTVSWYQQALGQGPQFIFQYYREEENGRGNFPPRFSGLQFPNYSSELNVNALELDDSALYLCASNLTSGQGTGNTIYFGEGSWLTVV.

The gene calls are TRBV6-5 and TRBJ2-5, with a weak D call TRBD2 (5 bases). V gave up 2 bases and J gave up 5 bases, with 9 bases separating them. CDR3 length equals 13 residues. Germline CDR1 MNHEY, CDR2 SVGAGI. CDR3 loop: CASSYRGFETQYF. The CDR3 DNA is TGTGCCAGCAGTTACAGAGGGTTTGAGACCCAGTACTTC.

This chain joins TRBV6-2 or TRBV6-3 and TRBJ1-1; the match to TRBD1 covers 9 bases. CDR1 MNHEY and CDR2 SVGEGT come from the germline V gene. Trimming took 5 bases from V and 1 from J; bases not matched to a gene: 20. This CDR3 is built from 20 residues. The CDR3 DNA reads as TGTGCCAGCAGTCGCCGGGACAGGGCTGAGTATCGCGTATGGAACACTGAAGCTTTCTTT. This codes for CASSRRDRAEYRVWNTEAFF.

The genes are TRBV6-5 and TRBJ1-5; D unclear. The germline V and J ends were trimmed by 2 bases and 4 bases, with 9 bases remaining between them. Germline V gene data show CDR1 as MNHEY and CDR2 as SVGAGI. The CDR3 has 14 amino acids. CDR3 bases: TGTGCCAGCAGTTACAGGGAGGGAAATCAGCCCCAGCATTTT. Translated, it gives CASSYREGNQPQHF.

The chain links TRBV27 to TRBJ2-1; no firm D call. The germline gives CDR1 MNHEY, CDR2 SMNVEV (reference sequence). This CDR3 spans 15 amino acids. Trimming pared 3 bases from V and 0 bases from J, leaving 9 bases between. The CDR3 bases are TGTGCCAGCAGTTTCTTGAGCCTCTCCTACAATGAGCAGTTCTTC. Amino acids: CASSFLSLSYNEQFF.

This clone appeared once. The chain joins TRBV19 to TRBJ2-3; D might be TRBD1 (6 bases). The ends were cut back, 3 bases at V and 5 bases at J, with 15 bases in the middle. The CDR3 totals 15 residues. The germline gives CDR1 LNHDA, CDR2 SQIVND (reference sequence). CDR3 loop: CASSIHRAKGDTQYF. DNA of the CDR3: TGTGCCAGTAGTATCCACAGGGCTAAAGGAGATACGCAGTATTTT.

Only a few counts were recorded for this clone. The rearrangement uses TRBV5-1 and TRBJ2-7; possible D gene TRBD1, 7 bases. The ends were cut back, 4 bases at V and 5 bases at J, with 19 bases in the middle. There are 15 residues in the CDR3. The germline gives CDR1 SGHRS, CDR2 YFSETQ. CDR3 nucleotides: TGCGCCAGCAGCCCCAGAGGAGGGGGCCACGACGAGCAGTACTTC. Its protein product is CASSPRGGGHDEQYF.